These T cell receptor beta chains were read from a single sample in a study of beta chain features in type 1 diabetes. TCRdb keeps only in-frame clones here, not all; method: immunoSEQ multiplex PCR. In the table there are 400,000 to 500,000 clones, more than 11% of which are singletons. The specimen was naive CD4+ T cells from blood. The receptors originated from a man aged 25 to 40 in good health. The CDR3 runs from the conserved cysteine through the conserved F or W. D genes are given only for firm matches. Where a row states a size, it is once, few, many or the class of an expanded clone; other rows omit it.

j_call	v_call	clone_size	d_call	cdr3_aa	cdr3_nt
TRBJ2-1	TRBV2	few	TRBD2	CASSLSGSVNEQFF	TGTGCCAGCAGTCTTAGCGGGAGCGTCAATGAGCAGTTCTTC
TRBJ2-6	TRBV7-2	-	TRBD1	CASSPGTGATDGANVLTF	TGTGCCAGCAGCCCCGGGACAGGGGCTACAGATGGGGCCAACGTCCTGACTTTC
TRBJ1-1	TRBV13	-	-	CASSQALNTEAFF	TGTGCCAGCAGCCAAGCTCTGAACACTGAAGCTTTCTTT
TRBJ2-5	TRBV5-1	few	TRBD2	CASSLWTSGSTETQYF	TGCGCCAGCAGCCTGTGGACTAGCGGGAGTACGGAGACCCAGTACTTC
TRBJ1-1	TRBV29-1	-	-	CSVGAGEAFF	TGCAGCGTTGGCGCGGGTGAAGCTTTCTTT
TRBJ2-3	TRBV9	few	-	CASSYSAYTDTQYF	TGTGCCAGCAGTTATAGCGCTTACACAGATACGCAGTATTTT
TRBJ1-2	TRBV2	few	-	CASEARGRNYGYTF	TGTGCCAGTGAGGCCCGGGGCCGAAACTATGGCTACACCTTC
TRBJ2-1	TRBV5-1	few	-	CASSLDQVWNEQFF	TGCGCCAGCAGCTTGGACCAGGTATGGAATGAGCAGTTCTTC
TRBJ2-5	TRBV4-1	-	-	CASSQDPGSRETQYF	TGCGCCAGCAGCCAAGACCCTGGGTCGCGAGAGACCCAGTACTTC
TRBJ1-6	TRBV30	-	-	CAWILVGKNSPLHF	TGTGCCTGGATTCTGGTAGGGAAGAATTCACCCCTCCACTTT
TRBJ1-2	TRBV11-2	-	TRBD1	CASSIGTGLSYTF	TGTGCCAGCAGCATCGGGACAGGGTTGAGCTACACCTTC
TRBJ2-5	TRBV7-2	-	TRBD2	CASSRTSFKETQYF	TGTGCCAGCAGCAGGACTAGTTTTAAAGAGACCCAGTACTTC
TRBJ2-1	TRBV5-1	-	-	CASSFETNNEQFF	TGCGCCAGCAGCTTTGAAACGAACAATGAGCAGTTCTTC
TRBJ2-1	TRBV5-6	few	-	CASSRPMGNEQFF	TGTGCCAGCAGCCGGCCTATGGGGAATGAGCAGTTCTTC
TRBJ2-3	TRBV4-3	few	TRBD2	CASSQVLLRGITDTQYF	TGCGCCAGCAGCCAAGTTCTGTTGCGGGGGATCACAGATACGCAGTATTTT
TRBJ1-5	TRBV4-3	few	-	CASSPNHRNQPQHF	TGCGCCAGCAGCCCAAATCACAGGAATCAGCCCCAGCATTTT
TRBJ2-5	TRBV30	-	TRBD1	CAWSKDRGEETQYF	TGTGCCTGGAGTAAGGACAGGGGGGAAGAGACCCAGTACTTC
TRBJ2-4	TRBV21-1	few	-	CASMGQKNIQYF	TGTGCCAGCATGGGGCAGAAAAACATTCAGTACTTC
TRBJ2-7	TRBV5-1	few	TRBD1	CASSSSTGSSEQYF	TGCGCCAGCAGCAGCTCGACAGGGAGTAGCGAGCAGTACTTC
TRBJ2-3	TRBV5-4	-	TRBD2	CASSLGAGEDTQYF	TGTGCCAGCAGCTTGGGTGCGGGAGAGGATACGCAGTATTTT
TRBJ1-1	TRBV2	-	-	CASSEFSVGVEAFF	TGTGCCAGCAGTGAGTTCTCGGTGGGAGTGGAAGCTTTCTTT
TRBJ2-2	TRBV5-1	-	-	CASSLWDSNTGELFF	TGCGCCAGCAGCTTGTGGGACTCGAACACCGGGGAGCTGTTTTTT
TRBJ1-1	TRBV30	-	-	CAWSVQGTYVAFF	TGTGCCTGGAGTGTACAAGGGACATATGTAGCTTTCTTT
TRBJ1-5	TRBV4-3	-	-	CASSQDSRDQPQHF	TGCGCCAGCAGCCAAGACTCTCGGGATCAGCCCCAGCATTTT
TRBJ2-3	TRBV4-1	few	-	CASSLVSGTQYF	TGCGCCAGCAGCCTAGTTAGTGGTACGCAGTATTTT
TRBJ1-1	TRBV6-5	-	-	CASSYRDGEAFF	TGTGCCAGCAGTTACCGGGACGGTGAAGCTTTCTTT
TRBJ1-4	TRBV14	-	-	CASSPAVSGEKLFF	TGTGCCAGCAGCCCTGCTGTCTCCGGTGAAAAACTGTTTTTT
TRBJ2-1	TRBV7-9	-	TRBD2	CASSLGGLAGSYNEQFF	TGTGCCAGCAGCTTGGGAGGACTAGCGGGATCCTACAATGAGCAGTTCTTC
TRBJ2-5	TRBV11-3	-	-	CASSSLAETQYF	TGTGCCAGCAGCTCCTTAGCTGAGACCCAGTACTTC
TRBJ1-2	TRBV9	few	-	CASSEREDRTNWGYTF	TGTGCCAGCAGCGAGCGGGAGGACAGAACCAATTGGGGCTACACCTTC
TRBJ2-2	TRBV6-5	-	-	CASRSTENTGELFF	TGTGCCAGCAGGTCGACAGAGAACACCGGGGAGCTGTTTTTT
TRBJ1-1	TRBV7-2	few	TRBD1	CASSPRRQGLSTEAFF	TGTGCCAGCAGCCCCCGCCGACAGGGTTTGAGCACTGAAGCTTTCTTT
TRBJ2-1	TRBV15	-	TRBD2	CATRRGGGRDHNEQFF	TGTGCCACCAGGCGTGGCGGGGGGCGCGACCACAATGAGCAGTTCTTC
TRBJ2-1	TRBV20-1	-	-	CSALEHEQFF	TGCAGTGCTTTAGAACATGAGCAGTTCTTC
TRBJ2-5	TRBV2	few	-	CASRITREETQYF	TGTGCCAGCCGGATAACCAGGGAAGAGACCCAGTACTTC
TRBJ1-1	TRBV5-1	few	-	CASSGTGVKNTEAFF	TGCGCCAGCAGCGGAACGGGAGTTAAGAACACTGAAGCTTTCTTT
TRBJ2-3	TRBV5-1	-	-	CASSLEGTSTDTQYF	TGCGCCAGCAGCTTGGAGGGCACTAGCACAGATACGCAGTATTTT
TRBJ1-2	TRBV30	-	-	CAWRGAAYGYTF	TGTGCCTGGAGGGGGGCAGCCTATGGCTACACCTTC
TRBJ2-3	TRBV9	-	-	CASSVGSARETDTQYF	TGTGCCAGCAGCGTAGGGAGCGCCAGAGAGACAGATACGCAGTATTTT
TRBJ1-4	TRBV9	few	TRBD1	CASSVEFGTGDEKLFF	TGTGCCAGCAGCGTAGAGTTCGGGACAGGGGACGAAAAACTGTTTTTT
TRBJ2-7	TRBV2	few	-	CASSQGRGEQYF	TGTGCCAGCTCACAGGGCAGGGGCGAGCAGTACTTC
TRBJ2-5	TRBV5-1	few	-	CASSQPKETQYF	TGCGCCAGCAGCCAGCCGAAAGAGACCCAGTACTTC
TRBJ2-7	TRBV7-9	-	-	CASRHLEGYSYEQYF	TGTGCCAGCAGACATCTTGAGGGGTACTCCTACGAGCAGTACTTC
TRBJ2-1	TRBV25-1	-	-	CASSLAGTDPYNEQFF	TGTGCCAGCAGTCTGGCCGGGACCGACCCCTACAATGAGCAGTTCTTC
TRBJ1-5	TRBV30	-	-	CAWSSVGRNQPQHF	TGTGCCTGGAGCTCGGTGGGGCGCAATCAGCCCCAGCATTTT
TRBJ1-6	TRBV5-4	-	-	CASSINGAGIDSPLHF	TGTGCCAGCAGCATCAACGGTGCGGGAATCGACTCACCCCTCCACTTT
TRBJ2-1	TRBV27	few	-	CASSLRQGLGVEQFF	TGTGCCAGCAGTTTAAGACAGGGACTGGGTGTTGAGCAGTTCTTC
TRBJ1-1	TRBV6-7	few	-	CASSGWGGNTEAFF	TGTGCCAGCAGTGGCTGGGGGGGGAACACTGAAGCTTTCTTT
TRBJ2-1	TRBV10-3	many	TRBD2	CAISWSGRATDEQFF	TGTGCCATCAGTTGGAGCGGGAGGGCCACTGATGAGCAGTTCTTC
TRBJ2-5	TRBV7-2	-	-	CASSLTRSGLETQYF	TGTGCCAGCAGCTTAACGCGGAGTGGATTAGAGACCCAGTACTTC
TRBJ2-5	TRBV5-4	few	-	CASSQGAEKTQYF	TGTGCCAGCAGCCAGGGTGCGGAGAAGACCCAGTACTTC
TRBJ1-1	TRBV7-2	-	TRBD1	CASIPVGTGATEAFF	TGTGCCAGCATCCCCGTGGGGACAGGAGCAACTGAAGCTTTCTTT
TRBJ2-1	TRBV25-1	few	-	CASSLGRQLYNEQFF	TGTGCCAGCAGCCTGGGTCGGCAGCTTTACAATGAGCAGTTCTTC
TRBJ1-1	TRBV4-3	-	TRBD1	CASSQDRGQGQTEAFF	TGCGCCAGCAGCCAAGATCGGGGACAGGGTCAAACTGAAGCTTTCTTT